Shown below are 20 T cell receptor beta chains from a single sample sequenced in a study of tissue T cells after allogeneic stem cell transplantation. Assay used: immunoSEQ multiplex PCR; TCRdb lists only in-frame clones, some missing. Of some 48,000 clones listed, around 66% were seen once; the top ten hold 0.45% to 0.7%. Material: sorted cells pooled from one or two spleens. All receptors come from a pool of C57BL/6 mice in good health.

A word on this clone: Mouse gene names apply. CDR3 amino acids: CASSQHLTEVFF. CDR3 bases read: TGTGCCAGCAGCCAACATCTCACAGAAGTCTTC. The V gene is TRBV15, the J gene TRBJ1-1; D not certain. Sequencing ends 1 residue short of the CDR3 end; the germline J gene provides the rest. Germline CDR1 is SGHND and CDR2 is FRSKSL. V shed 6 bases and J shed 4 bases, with 9 bases lying between them. The CDR3 is made up of 12 amino acids.

On this clone itself: All gene names here are mouse names. Read coverage stops 1 residue before the CDR3 terminus; the germline J gene supplies the remainder. The V call is TRBV13-2, the J call TRBJ2-2; 7 nucleotides align to TRBD1. CDR1 is NNHNN, CDR2 SYGAGS, per germline (reference sequence). V lost 1 base to trimming and J lost 2 bases; unmatched junction nucleotides: 2. The CDR3 contains 15 residues. The DNA read from the CDR3 is TGTGCCAGCGGTGATCCGGGACAGAACACCGGGCAGCTCTAC. Translated, it gives CASGDPGQNTGQLY. The whole CDR3 reads CASGDPGQNTGQLYF.

With respect to this clone: Gene and germline names: mouse. The read falls 1 residue short of the CDR3 end, and the missing part is taken from the germline J gene. The chain employs TRBV3 and TRBJ2-3; 8 positions agree with TRBD2. The CDR3 is 15 residues long. Germline V gene data show CDR1 as SNHLY and CDR2 as FYNGKV (reference sequence). V lost 1 base to trimming and J lost 3 bases; unmatched junction nucleotides: 3. CDR3 DNA (partial): TGTGCCAGCAGCTTAGTTCCTGGGGGGGCAGAAACGCTGTAT. This sequence encodes CASSLVPGGAETLY. The CDR3, in full, reads CASSLVPGGAETLYF.

This clone was observed a single time. Gene names follow the mouse nomenclature. The read falls 1 residue short of the CDR3 end, and the missing part is taken from the germline J gene. The J gene is TRBJ2-3, the V gene TRBV20; 9 bases fit TRBD2. V dropped 3 bases and J dropped 1; count of bases not matched to a gene: 2. Per the germline V gene, CDR1 is GFQATS and CDR2 is STVNSAI. The CDR3 is 14 amino acids. The CDR3 loop is CGARRLGGAETLYF. The CDR3 bases that were read are TGTGGTGCTAGACGACTGGGGGGTGCAGAAACGCTGTAT.

As concerns this clone: The gene names given are mouse names. The CDR3 here is CASSLEGRGTEVFF. The CDR3 DNA, read in part, is TGTGCCAGCAGCTTAGAGGGGAGGGGCACAGAAGTCTTC. This sequence joins TRBV3 and TRBJ1-1, with D possibly TRBD1 on 5 matching bases. The read halts 1 residue ahead of the CDR3 end, with the missing end drawn from the germline J gene. The CDR3 runs 14 residues. V was trimmed by 1 base and J by 4 bases, leaving 10 bases between them. The V gene's germline CDR1 is SNHLY and CDR2 FYNGKV (reference sequence).

Regarding this clone: Here the gene names and germline are mouse. The sequence runs out 1 residue before the end of the CDR3; the remainder is reconstructed from the germline J gene. The J gene is TRBJ2-7, the V gene TRBV3; tentatively, D is TRBD2 (7 bases). CDR1 and CDR2 (germline): SNHLY, FYNGKV (reference sequence). There are 15 residues in the CDR3. Trimming took 2 bases from V and 4 from J, leaving 15 bases between them. Incomplete CDR3 DNA: TGTGCCAGCAGCTTACTCGGGCTGGGGGCTTATGAACAGTAC. Amino acid sequence: CASSLLGLGAYEQY. The entire CDR3 protein is CASSLLGLGAYEQYF.

As for this clone: Any gene name here is a mouse gene name. The sequenced fragment ends 1 residue before the CDR3 boundary, so the rest is inferred from the germline J gene. The V gene is TRBV13-2, the J gene TRBJ2-1; 9 bases are shared with TRBD2. V shed 2 bases and J 1 base; nucleotides not matched to a gene: 1. Per the germline V gene, CDR1 is NNHNN and CDR2 is SYGAGS (reference sequence). CDR3 size: 15 residues. The CDR3 loop is CASGEDWGNYAEQFF. The sequenced CDR3 bases are TGTGCCAGCGGTGAAGACTGGGGGAACTATGCTGAGCAGTTC.

Concerning this clone: The gene symbols are mouse symbols. The read halts 1 residue ahead of the CDR3 end, with the missing end drawn from the germline J gene. This chain joins TRBV29 and TRBJ1-4; D might be TRBD1 (5 bases). V was trimmed by 2 bases and J by 3 bases, leaving 10 bases between them. CDR1 is MSHET, CDR2 SYDVDS, per germline. The CDR3 is made up of 15 amino acids. Incomplete CDR3 DNA: TGTGCTAGCAGTTTAGACAGCCTTCCCAACGAAAGATTATTT. Translated, it gives CASSLDSLPNERLF. The complete CDR3 protein is CASSLDSLPNERLFF.

Comment on this clone: Gene names are mouse gene names. Sequencing ends 1 residue short of the CDR3 end; the germline J gene provides the rest. This chain joins TRBV12-1 and TRBJ1-3; TRBD1 is a possible D gene (6 bases). The CDR3 extends over 15 amino acids. Germline values: CDR1 SGHSN, CDR2 HYEKVE. Trimming took 2 bases from V and 3 from J, leaving 13 bases between them. CDR3 in amino acids: CASSPWGAHGNTLYF. The DNA read from the CDR3 is TGTGCCAGCTCTCCCTGGGGGGCGCATGGAAATACGCTCTAT.

Remarks on this clone: Mouse germline and gene names are used. The sequenced fragment ends 1 residue before the CDR3 boundary, so the rest is inferred from the germline J gene. The gene calls are TRBV5 and TRBJ1-1; TRBD1 might be the D (5 bases). Germline CDR1 reads LGHNA; CDR2 reads YNLKQL (reference sequence). V gave up 5 bases and J gave up 4 bases, with 11 bases separating them. This CDR3 comprises 13 residues. The covered CDR3 bases are TGTGCCAGCAGCTCTAAGGGGTTCACAGAAGTCTTC. It translates to CASSSKGFTEVF. The entire CDR3 protein reads CASSSKGFTEVFF.

Of note for this clone: The genes and germline here are from mouse. The sequenced fragment ends 1 residue before the CDR3 boundary, so the rest is inferred from the germline J gene. The chain is built from TRBV12-1 and TRBJ2-3; D is undetermined. Germline V CDR1 and CDR2: SGHSN, HYEKVE. The V and J ends lost 0 bases and 2 bases respectively, with 2 bases between them. This CDR3 spans 12 amino acids. The CDR3 bases that were read are TGTGCCAGCTCTCTCTTTGCAGAAACGCTGTAT. Protein: CASSLFAETLY. The entire CDR3 protein reads CASSLFAETLYF.

Comments on this clone: The genes and germline here are from mouse. The CDR3 end lies 1 residue beyond the end of the read and is filled in from the germline J gene. V gene TRBV13-2 combines with J gene TRBJ2-4; D perhaps matches TRBD2 (6 bases). Germline-derived CDR1 and CDR2 are NNHNN and SYGAGS (reference sequence). This CDR3 has 14 residues. V lost 2 bases to trimming and J lost 0 bases, with 7 bases between them. The sequenced part of the CDR3 DNA is TGTGCCAGCGGTGACTGGGGAAGTCAAAACACCTTGTAC. As protein: CASGDWGSQNTLY. The CDR3 in full is CASGDWGSQNTLYF.

In the case of this clone: Germline and genes here are mouse. The read terminates 1 residue before the CDR3 end, so the remaining end is supplied by the germline J gene. The J gene is TRBJ2-5, the V gene TRBV3, with TRBD2 identical over 12 bases. Germline values: CDR1 SNHLY, CDR2 FYNGKV (reference sequence). CDR3 size: 15 residues. V was clipped by 5 bases and J by 8 bases; unmatched bases: 8. The CDR3 DNA, read in part, is TGTGCCAGCAGCCCTCGACTGGGGGGGCGCGGCACCCAGTAC. It codes for CASSPRLGGRGTQY. The full-length CDR3 reads as CASSPRLGGRGTQYF.

A word on this clone: These gene names are mouse names. The CDR3 end falls 1 residue outside the read, so it is completed with the germline J gene. This rearrangement joins TRBV19 to TRBJ1-3; D is unresolved. This CDR3 is built from 14 residues. V lost 0 bases and J lost 0, with 4 bases in between. CDR1 is FNHDT, CDR2 SITEND, per germline (reference sequence). The DNA read from the CDR3 is TGTGCCAGCAGTATAGAAGTTTCTGGAAATACGCTCTAT. Amino acid sequence: CASSIEVSGNTLY. The entire CDR3 sequence reads CASSIEVSGNTLYF. The variable domain in full, with the rest retrieved from reference TRBV19 and TRBJ1-3, is GGIITQTPKFLIGQEGQKLTLKCQQNFNHDTMYWYRQDSGKGLRLIYYSITENDLQKGDLSEGYDASREKKSSFSLTVTSAQKNEMAVFLCASSIEVSGNTLYFGEGSRLIVV.

For this clone: Gene names are the mouse ones. The CDR3 extends 1 residue past the end of the read, so its final part is completed from the germline J gene. V and J are TRBV13-3 and TRBJ1-1; D remains unclear. With 3 bases removed from V and 0 bases from J, the gap between germline ends came to 3 bases. Germline V lookup: CDR1 NNHDY, CDR2 SYVADS. The CDR3 totals 12 residues. The DNA read from the CDR3 is TGTGCCAGCAGTGGGACAAACACAGAAGTCTTC. Encoded protein: CASSGTNTEVF. The entire CDR3 is CASSGTNTEVFF.

Comment on this clone: The gene symbols are mouse symbols. The missing CDR3 end, 1 residue past where the read stops, is filled in from the germline J gene. The rearrangement uses TRBV19 and TRBJ2-3; TRBD2 aligns across 11 bases. The CDR3 sequence is 15 residues long. J was trimmed by 1 base and V by 5 bases; bases with no gene match: 3. Germline V gives CDR1 FNHDT, CDR2 SITEND (reference sequence). The part of the CDR3 DNA that was read is TGTGCCAGCAGCGGACTGGGGGGAGGTGCAGAAACGCTGTAT. This gives the protein CASSGLGGGAETLY. The complete CDR3 sequence is CASSGLGGGAETLYF.

A note on this clone: Gene names are mouse gene names. The CDR3 end is not reached by the read, which stops 1 residue before it; the germline J gene fills it in. The V call is TRBV2, the J call TRBJ2-5, with 10 bases lining up with TRBD1. The CDR3 spans 14 residues. V shed 4 bases, J shed 4 bases, and the junction held 2 bases outside the gene matches. Germline CDR1 LGHNA, CDR2 YSYQKL. The CDR3 bases that were read are TGTGCCAGCAGCCGGACAGGGGGAGAAGACACCCAGTAC. Translation gives CASSRTGGEDTQY. The complete CDR3 sequence is CASSRTGGEDTQYF.

As regards this clone: Mouse gene names and germline throughout. The missing CDR3 end, 1 residue past where the read stops, is filled in from the germline J gene. The chain combines TRBV12-1 with TRBJ1-5, with a weak D call TRBD1 (6 bases). Per the germline V gene, CDR1 is SGHSN and CDR2 is HYEKVE. Deletions cut 2 bases from V and 3 bases from J, with 13 bases between. The CDR3 spans 15 residues. CDR3 loop: CASSHREEGNQAPLF. The sequenced part of the CDR3 DNA is TGTGCCAGCTCTCACAGGGAGGAGGGCAACCAGGCTCCGCTT.

As concerns this clone: Gene names are the mouse ones. The CDR3 goes on 1 residue after the read ends, and that part is filled in from the germline J gene. V and J are TRBV13-1 and TRBJ1-2; D possibly corresponds to TRBD1 (5 bases). Deletions cut 6 bases from V and 2 bases from J, with 11 bases between. CDR1 and CDR2 from the germline V gene are NSHNY and SYGAGN. The CDR3 length is 13 residues. CDR3 sequence: CASTREGNSDYTF. The CDR3 DNA, read in part, is TGTGCCAGCACCAGGGAGGGGAACTCCGACTACACC.

This clone was counted between two and nine times. The genes are named according to mouse. Read sequence stops 1 residue before the CDR3 end, and the germline J gene provides the missing end. The chain recombines TRBV1 with TRBJ2-7, with 11 bases matching TRBD2. The CDR3 covers 14 residues. V was pared by 3 bases and J by 6 bases, with 4 bases of the junction left unmatched. Germline CDR1 and CDR2: NSQYPW and LRSPGD (reference sequence). The part of the CDR3 DNA that was read is TGCACCTGCAGTGCCCTTGGGACTGGGGGTGAACAGTAC. Its protein is CTCSALGTGGEQY. The whole CDR3 is CTCSALGTGGEQYF.